These 14 T cell receptor beta chains came from one sample sequenced in a study of CD8 T cells in Susac syndrome. Random hexamers were used to reverse transcribe an amount of about 0.45 to 1 ug RNA. In TCRdb, the immunoSEQ multiplex PCR reads were re-called with MiXCR into one record per CDR3 protein. The sample has tens of thousands of distinct CDR3 sequences, 85% to 95% seen once. Sequencing was performed on CD8+ T cells from PBMCs. These receptors originate from a human donor in good health.

The V and J genes are TRBV29-1 and TRBJ1-1; 9 bases fit TRBD1. V lost 6 bases, J lost 3 bases, and 5 bases stayed unmatched. CDR1 is SQVTM and CDR2 is ANQGSEA in the germline V gene. This CDR3 comprises 13 residues. CDR3 nucleotides: TGCAGCGTGGGACAGGGAAGGGACACTGAAGCTTTCTTT. Translation: CSVGQGRDTEAFF.

This clonotype was seen only once. The chain couples TRBV3-1 to TRBJ2-1; 9 nucleotides line up with TRBD2. J was trimmed by 6 bases and V by 5 bases; bases with no gene match: 5. This CDR3 has 14 residues. From germline, CDR1 is LGHDT and CDR2 YNNKEL (reference sequence). The CDR3 spells CASSWAGGPNEQFF. The CDR3 coding sequence is TGTGCCAGCAGCTGGGCGGGAGGGCCCAATGAGCAGTTCTTC.

The V and J genes are TRBV28 and TRBJ2-1; TRBD2 matches at 8 bases. With V trimmed by 5 bases and J by 10 bases, 13 bases remained unmatched. The CDR3 consists of 15 residues. Germline loops: CDR1 MDHEN, CDR2 SYDVKM. In DNA, the CDR3 is TGTGCCAGCAGTCCGGGACTAGAGGTGCCTTGGGAGCAGTTCTTC. Translation gives CASSPGLEVPWEQFF.

The chain joins TRBV5-6 to TRBJ2-7, with D unclear. Per the germline V gene, CDR1 is SGHDT and CDR2 is YYEEEE. Trimming took 1 base from V and 0 from J, leaving 8 bases between them. The CDR3 covers 14 residues. CDR3 in amino acids: CASSLLQSSYEQYF. The CDR3 DNA follows: TGTGCCAGCAGCTTGTTACAGAGCTCCTACGAGCAGTACTTC.

V gene TRBV4-1 combines with J gene TRBJ1-6; unclear D gene. The germline V gene encodes CDR1 MGHRA and CDR2 YSYEKL. CDR3 size: 15 residues. V was clipped by 0 bases and J by 6 bases, with 9 bases between them. This CDR3 reads CASSQEFAVNSPLHF. The CDR3 coding sequence is TGCGCCAGCAGCCAAGAATTCGCAGTTAATTCACCCCTCCACTTT.

The V call is TRBV28, the J call TRBJ1-5; D remains ambiguous. Deletions cut 0 bases from V and 2 bases from J, with 5 bases between. The CDR3 is 14 amino acids. From germline, CDR1 is MDHEN and CDR2 SYDVKM. The CDR3 DNA sequence: TGTGCCAGCAGTTTATGGGTGGGCAATCAGCCCCAGCATTTT. This codes for CASSLWVGNQPQHF.

The chain is built from TRBV6-1 and TRBJ1-4, with 7 bases aligning to TRBD1. Germline V CDR1 and CDR2: MNHNS, SASEGT. CDR3 size: 14 residues. The V gene end was trimmed by 6 bases and the J gene end by 4 bases; junction bases not matched to a gene: 5. The DNA for the CDR3 is TGTGCCAGCAGGAAGGACAGGAATAATGAAAAACTGTTTTTT. Translation: CASRKDRNNEKLFF.

The chain recombines TRBV5-4 with TRBJ2-7, with 9 bases aligning to TRBD1. Unmatched junction bases numbered 10, after V lost 0 bases and J lost 0 bases. The CDR3 loop spans 18 amino acids. Germline V gives CDR1 SGHNT, CDR2 YYREEE (reference sequence). The DNA for the CDR3 is TGTGCCAGCAGCTTGGAATTAGGGACAGGGTTATACTCCTACGAGCAGTACGTC. Its translation: CASSLELGTGLYSYEQYV.

The J gene is TRBJ2-1, the V gene TRBV7-9, with 7 bases identical to TRBD2. The CDR3 consists of 17 residues. Germline V gene lookup returns CDR1 SEHNR and CDR2 FQNEAQ (reference sequence). V lost 2 bases and J lost 5; bases outside the gene matches: 12. The CDR3 bases are TGTGCCAGCAGCTTAACAAGAGGAGCGGGATCGAACAATGAGCAGTTCTTC. It specifies CASSLTRGAGSNNEQFF. Full variable domain (rest looked up from reference TRBV7-9 and TRBJ2-1): DTGVSQNPRHKITKRGQNVTFRCDPISEHNRLYWYRQTLGQGPEFLTYFQNEAQLEKSRLLSDRFSAERPKGSFSTLEIQRTEQGDSAMYLCASSLTRGAGSNNEQFFGPGTRLTVL.

The gene calls are TRBV10-3 and TRBJ2-7; D may correspond to TRBD1 or TRBD2 (5 bases each). The V end lost 3 bases, the J end lost 0 bases, and 12 bases lay between the germline ends. CDR3 length equals 15 residues. CDR1 and CDR2 (germline): ENHRY, SYGVKD. Written as DNA, the CDR3 is TGTGCCATCAGTGAAGGGACCATGAGCTCCTACGAGCAGTACGTC. This encodes CAISEGTMSSYEQYV.

The chain employs TRBV15 and TRBJ1-2; D gene ambiguous. This CDR3 contains 12 residues. The V end lost 8 bases, the J end lost 2 bases, and 9 bases lay between the germline ends. Germline lookup yields CDR1 LNHNV and CDR2 YYDKDF (reference sequence). CDR3 in amino acids: CATSGRNYGYTF. In nucleotides, the CDR3 is TGTGCCACCTCGGGGAGAAACTATGGCTACACCTTC.

V usage is TRBV18 and J usage is TRBJ2-1; 10 nucleotides align to TRBD1. Trimming cost V 0 bases and J 2 bases; bases outside gene matches: 7. Germline CDR1 and CDR2: KGHSH and LQKENI. The CDR3 has 18 residues. CDR3 region: CASSPPTAGTGAYNEQFF. The CDR3 bases are TGTGCCAGCTCACCACCAACGGCCGGGACAGGGGCCTACAATGAGCAGTTCTTC.

V is TRBV28 and J is TRBJ1-1, with D tentatively TRBD1 (6 bases). This CDR3 region has 15 residues. CDR1 and CDR2 (germline): MDHEN, SYDVKM. Between the trimmed V and J ends, which lost 6 bases and 1 base, there was a span of 15 bases. The CDR3 coding sequence is TGTGCCAGCAGCCCCAGGGGAACCGGGAACACTGAAGCTTTCTTT. It yields the protein CASSPRGTGNTEAFF.

The chain has TRBV15 and TRBJ2-7, with 8 nucleotides matching TRBD1. CDR1 and CDR2 from the germline V gene are LNHNV and YYDKDF (reference sequence). The CDR3 has 15 residues. Trimming cost V 3 bases and J 5 bases; bases outside gene matches: 9. CDR3 in DNA: TGTGCCACCAGCAGGGTTTCAGACAGGGGACACGAGCAGTACTTC. Translation gives CATSRVSDRGHEQYF.